The source of this T cell receptor (beta chain) is a study of T cell clonotyping in hematopoietic cell transplantation. TCRdb keeps only in-frame clones here, not all; method: immunoSEQ multiplex PCR. The sample contains some 18,000 clones, 86% of which appear only once. The germline V gene has CDR1 SGHDN and CDR2 FVKESK. The CDR3 spans 13 residues. Trimming shortened V by 5 bases and J by 4 bases, and 11 bases separated the two germline ends. The time point here: recipient sample about 28 days before transplant, after cytoreduction. This TCR was sampled from a man between 45 and 60 years old with acute myeloid leukemia. Some clones in this sample may be carry-over from other donors' samples. Sequenced material: peripheral blood mononuclear cells, taken before stem cell transplant. V and J are TRBV14 and TRBJ1-1, with D tentatively TRBD1 (6 bases). CDR3 DNA: TGTGCCAGCAGCTTGGGGGGGCCCACTGAAGCTTTCTTT. Translation gives CASSLGGPTEAFF.